This record covers a single TCR beta chain. The antigen is not known. The J segment lost 4 bases and the V segment lost 3 bases, leaving 2 bases of the junction unmatched. Germline-derived CDR1 and CDR2 are SGHVS and FNYEAQ. This CDR3 spans 13 amino acids. Template material for TCR beta VDJ and CDR3 profiling consisted of genomic DNA. In TCRdb, the reads were re-called with MiXCR into one record per CDR3 protein. The sample includes 150,000 to 200,000 distinct CDR3 sequences, about 45% of them seen just once. Individuals selected for sequencing had exhibited CD8+CD57+ cell expansion on flow cytometry. This entry belongs to a study of CD8+CD57+ T cells in acquired aplastic anemia. Study-wide results and limits: Roughly 30 CD8+ CDR3 sequences occurred in both the patients and the controls.

The J gene is TRBJ1-1, the V gene TRBV7-6; 7 nucleotides agree with TRBD1. The sample was sorted CD4+, CD8+, or CD8+CD57+ T cells (not recorded which) from PBMCs. This clonotype originated in a human donor with aplastic anemia. CDR3 nucleotides: TGTGCCAGCAGCTTCCGGGACAGCACTGAAGCTTTCTTT. Protein: CASSFRDSTEAFF. The variable domain in full, with the rest retrieved from reference TRBV7-6 and TRBJ1-1, is GAGVSQSPRYKVTKRGQDVALRCDPISGHVSLYWYRQALGQGPEFLTYFNYEAQQDKSGLPNDRFSAERPEGSISTLTIQRTEQRDSAMYRCASSFRDSTEAFFGQGTRLTVV.